A single T cell receptor beta chain is shown here with its context. The sample belongs to a study of blood T cell repertoires in COVID-19. As for the study in general: PBMCs, B-cell-depleted T cells, or T cells were the source of the cDNA or gDNA that made up the material.

The assay was immunoSEQ multiplex PCR, and TCRdb's table has in-frame clones only and misses some. The table shows 130,000 or so clones, with 70% to 85% occurring only once. CDR3 length: 13 residues. The V gene's germline CDR1 is MNHNY and CDR2 SVGAGI (reference sequence). The germline V and J ends were trimmed by 8 bases and 2 bases, with 9 bases remaining between them. Input material: peripheral blood. V gene TRBV6-6 combines with J gene TRBJ1-4; D is perhaps TRBD1 (6 bases). The receptor's source is a woman aged 70-85 years with acute or convalescent COVID-19. The CDR3 region is CASRTGTNEKLFF. The CDR3, as DNA: TGTGCCAGCCGAACAGGGACTAATGAAAAACTGTTTTTT.